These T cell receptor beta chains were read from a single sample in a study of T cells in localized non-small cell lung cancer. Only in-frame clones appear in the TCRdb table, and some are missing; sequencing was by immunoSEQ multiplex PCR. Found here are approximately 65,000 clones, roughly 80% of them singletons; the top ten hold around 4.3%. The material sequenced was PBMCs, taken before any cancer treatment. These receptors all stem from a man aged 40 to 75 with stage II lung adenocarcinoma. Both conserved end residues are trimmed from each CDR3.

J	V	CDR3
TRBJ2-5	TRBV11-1	ASSPRTAKETQY
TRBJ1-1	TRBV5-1	ASSLEPQGANTEAF
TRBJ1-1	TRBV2	ASSEDLRGRGTEAF
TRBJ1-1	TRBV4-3	ASSLGQGESEAF
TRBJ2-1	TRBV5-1	ASSLGKAGIEQF
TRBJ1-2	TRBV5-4	ASRGDIGRIGYT
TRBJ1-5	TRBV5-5	ASSSDWGEQPQH
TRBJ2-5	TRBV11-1	ASSPGRETQY
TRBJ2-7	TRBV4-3	ASSQDRGSYEQY
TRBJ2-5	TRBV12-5	ASGLPPPGAAQETQY
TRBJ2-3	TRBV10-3	AITPSSQKTQY
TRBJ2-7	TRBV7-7	ASSPLAGDYEQY
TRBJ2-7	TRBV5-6	ASSLAGQDYEQY
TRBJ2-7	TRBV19	ASSIGTGSYEQY
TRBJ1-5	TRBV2	ASTPGGTGGGSSQPQH
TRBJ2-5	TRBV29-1	SVGENREGRETQY
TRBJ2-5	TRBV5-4	ASSSEVQETQY
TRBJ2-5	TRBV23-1	ASSHRDKGETQY
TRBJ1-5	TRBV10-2	ASSPGQAQPQH
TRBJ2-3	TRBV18	ASSPELVGSDTQY
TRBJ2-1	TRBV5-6	ASSLPVQGGNEQF
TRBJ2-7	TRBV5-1	ASSLGLAVQGDEQY
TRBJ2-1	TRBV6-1	ASILAGGPREQF
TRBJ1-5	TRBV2	ASSKDSSNQPQH
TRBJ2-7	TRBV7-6	ASSPIGTSGRASEQY
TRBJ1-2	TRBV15	ATSRDRADPSYGYT
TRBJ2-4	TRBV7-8	ASSPLAGGNIQY
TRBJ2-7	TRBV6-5	ASSHGGGDEQY
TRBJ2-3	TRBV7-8	ASSTIGTSGRTDTQY
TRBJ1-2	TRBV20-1	SARESYGYT
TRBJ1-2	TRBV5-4	ASSLERGAEGYT
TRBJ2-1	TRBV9	ASSAGSVTYNEQF
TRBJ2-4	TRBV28	ASSAGGRIQY
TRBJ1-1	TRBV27	ASSLGFGQINTEAF
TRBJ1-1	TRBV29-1	SVRTGTDTEAF
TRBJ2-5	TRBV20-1	SARDETQY
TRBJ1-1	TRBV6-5	ASSYAGPNTEAF
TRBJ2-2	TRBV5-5	ASSLYTGELF
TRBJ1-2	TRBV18	ASSDRLDGYT
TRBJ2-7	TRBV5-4	ASSLEGREQY
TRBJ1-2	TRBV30	AWMISGNGYT
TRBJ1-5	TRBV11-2	ASSLNTANQPQH
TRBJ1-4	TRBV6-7	ASSYYDRGLF
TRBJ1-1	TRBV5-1	ASSSGQTTTEAF
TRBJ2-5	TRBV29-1	SVDSGETQY
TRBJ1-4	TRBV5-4	ASSLAGEGEKLF
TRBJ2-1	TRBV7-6	ASSLAGSGRASYNEQF
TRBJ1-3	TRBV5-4	ASSPGVGSGNTIY
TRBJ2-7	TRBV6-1	ASSAPSGEQY
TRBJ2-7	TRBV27	ASSLLGGDFYEQY
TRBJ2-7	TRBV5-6	ASSLERVLEQY
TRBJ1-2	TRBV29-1	SAGDRVNYGYT
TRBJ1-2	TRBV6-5	ASSQTGGEDYGYT
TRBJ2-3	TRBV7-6	ASSPTVTDTQY
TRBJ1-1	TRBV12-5	ASGLTTKGGTEAF
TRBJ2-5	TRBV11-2	ASSFSVYGQGETQY
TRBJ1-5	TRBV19	ASSIPSGAVSGNQPQH
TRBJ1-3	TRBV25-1	ASSEGTLGNTIY
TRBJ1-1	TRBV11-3	ASSPGNRNTEAF